The rows below give T cell receptor beta chains drawn from one sample of a study of CD8+CD57+ T cells in acquired aplastic anemia. MiXCR, applied by TCRdb to the reads, yields one record per CDR3 protein. Seen here are 400,000 to 600,000 distinct CDR3 sequences, approximately 32% observed once, and the top ten hold about 0.8%. Sequencing was carried out using sorted CD4+, CD8+, or CD8+CD57+ T cells (not recorded which) from PBMCs. These receptors were taken from a human donor with aplastic anemia. CDR3s include the opening cysteine and the closing phenylalanine or tryptophan. D genes are given only for firm matches. Rows give clone size only sometimes, using once, few, many, or a class for an expanded clone.

D | J | V | size | CDR3 | DNA
- | TRBJ1-1 | TRBV7-9 | - | CASSLSMAGDTEAFF | TGTGCCAGCAGCTTGAGTATGGCAGGGGACACTGAAGCTTTCTTT
- | TRBJ1-6 | TRBV24-1 | - | CATRGDNSPLHF | TGTGCCACCAGGGGAGATAATTCACCCCTCCACTTT
- | TRBJ2-2 | TRBV10-3 | - | CAISEQGWTGELFF | TGTGCCATCAGCGAACAGGGCTGGACCGGGGAGCTGTTTTTT
- | TRBJ1-5 | TRBV25-1 | - | CASTGGGLGPQHF | TGTGCCAGCACGGGCGGTGGCTTAGGGCCCCAGCATTTT
- | TRBJ2-3 | TRBV20-1 | few | CSARGTATSTDTQYF | TGCAGTGCTAGAGGAACTGCAACTAGCACAGATACGCAGTATTTT
- | TRBJ1-3 | TRBV7-9 | few | CASSSGLSSGNTIYF | TGTGCCAGCAGCTCCGGGTTAAGCTCTGGAAACACCATATATTTT
TRBD2 | TRBJ2-1 | TRBV7-2 | few | CASSLLVAGGPGYNEQFF | TGTGCCAGCAGCTTATTGGTAGCGGGAGGGCCTGGTTACAATGAGCAGTTCTTC
TRBD2 | TRBJ2-1 | TRBV6-4 | few | CASSDRSGIAYNEQFF | TGTGCCAGCAGTGACAGGAGCGGGATAGCCTACAATGAGCAGTTCTTC
- | TRBJ1-1 | TRBV19 | many | CASRTIRAGEAFF | TGTGCCAGTAGAACCATCCGGGCAGGCGAAGCTTTCTTT
- | TRBJ1-6 | TRBV5-5 | many | CASSGGGGSGPLHF | TGTGCCAGCAGCGGTGGAGGAGGTTCGGGCCCCCTCCACTTT
- | TRBJ1-5 | TRBV13 | - | CARSLSTGYNQPQHF | TGTGCCCGCAGCCTAAGTACAGGGTACAATCAGCCCCAGCATTTT
- | TRBJ2-3 | TRBV25-1 | many | CASSELLGEQDTQYF | TGTGCCAGCAGTGAACTGTTGGGGGAACAGGATACGCAGTATTTT
- | TRBJ1-1 | TRBV11-2 | few | CASSFQSRANTEAFF | TGTGCCAGCAGCTTTCAGTCCAGAGCTAACACTGAAGCTTTCTTT
- | TRBJ2-2 | TRBV19 | few | CASSIVGDLAGELFF | TGTGCCAGTAGTATAGTAGGGGATCTGGCCGGGGAGCTGTTTTTT